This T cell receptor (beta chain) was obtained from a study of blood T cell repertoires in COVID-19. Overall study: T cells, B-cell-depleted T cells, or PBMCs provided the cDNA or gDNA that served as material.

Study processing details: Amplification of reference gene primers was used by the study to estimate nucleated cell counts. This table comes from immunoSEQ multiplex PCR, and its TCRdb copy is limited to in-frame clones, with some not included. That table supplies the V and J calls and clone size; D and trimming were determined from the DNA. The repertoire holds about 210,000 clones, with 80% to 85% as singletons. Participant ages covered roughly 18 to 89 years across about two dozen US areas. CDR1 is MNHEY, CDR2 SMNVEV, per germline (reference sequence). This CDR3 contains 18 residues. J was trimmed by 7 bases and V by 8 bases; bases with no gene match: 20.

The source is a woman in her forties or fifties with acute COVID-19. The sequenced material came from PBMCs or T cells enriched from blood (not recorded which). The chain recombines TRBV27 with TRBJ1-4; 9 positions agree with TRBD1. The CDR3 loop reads CASAPPDRGRLVGEKLFF. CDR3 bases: TGTGCCAGCGCCCCCCCGGACAGGGGAAGGCTAGTAGGTGAAAAACTGTTTTTT.